The 25 T cell receptor beta chains below were found in one sample sequenced in a study of blood T cell repertoires in COVID-19. Clones were sequenced by immunoSEQ multiplex PCR, and TCRdb holds only the in-frame ones, with some missing. The data contain hundreds of thousands of clones, just under 85% of them singletons. Sequencing was done on a sample of peripheral blood. These receptors all stem from a woman aged 80 or older with acute or convalescent COVID-19.

The chain couples TRBV7-2 to TRBJ2-7, with 10 bases matching TRBD2. The CDR3 has 14 residues. Trimming cost V 0 bases and J 5 bases; bases outside gene matches: 1. The V gene's germline CDR1 is SGHTA and CDR2 FQGNSA. The CDR3 nucleotides are TGTGCCAGCAGCTTAGCAGCGGGAGGGCACGAGCAGTACTTC. This gives the protein CASSLAAGGHEQYF.

This clone was seen a single time. This chain links TRBV5-4 with TRBJ1-1; D gene unclear. Trimming removed 0 bases at V and 1 base at J, with 4 bases between. This CDR3 has 13 residues. Germline CDR1 reads SGHNT; CDR2 reads YYREEE (reference sequence). CDR3 in DNA: TGTGCCAGCAGCTTGGCCCAGAACACTGAAGCTTTCTTT. This codes for CASSLAQNTEAFF. Based on the CDR3 plus reference TRBV5-4 and TRBJ1-1, the full variable domain is ETGVTQSPTHLIKTRGQQVTLRCSSQSGHNTVSWYQQALGQGPQFIFQYYREEENGRGNFPPRFSGLQFPNYSSELNVNALELDDSALYLCASSLAQNTEAFFGQGTRLTVV.

This chain connects TRBV11-2 to TRBJ1-6; the D gene is possibly TRBD1 (5 bases). The germline gives CDR1 SGHAT, CDR2 FQNNGV. V dropped 5 bases and J dropped 0 bases, with 14 bases sitting between them. The CDR3 runs to 17 residues. In DNA, the CDR3 is TGTGCCAGCAGCCCAGCAGGGTTTAGCTCCTATAATTCACCCCTCCACTTT. It specifies CASSPAGFSSYNSPLHF.

Ten or more counts support this clone. The rearrangement links TRBV15 to TRBJ2-7; a weak D match, TRBD2 (6 bases). CDR1 is LNHNV, CDR2 YYDKDF, per germline (reference sequence). This CDR3 is 16 amino acids long. V was cut by 0 bases and J by 6 bases, with 18 bases left in between. In nucleotides, the CDR3 is TGTGCCACCAGCAGAGATGTGCGAGCGGGCAACGTCGAGCAGTACTTC. Amino acid sequence: CATSRDVRAGNVEQYF.

The rearrangement uses TRBV15 and TRBJ2-4; a possible D gene is TRBD1 (6 bases). Germline V CDR1 and CDR2: LNHNV, YYDKDF (reference sequence). The CDR3 has 15 amino acids. V lost 2 bases and J lost 8, with 16 bases in between. The CDR3 protein is CATSRWGQGTDIQYF. In DNA, the CDR3 is TGTGCCACCAGCAGATGGGGGCAGGGCACGGACATTCAGTACTTC.

The V call is TRBV10-3, the J call TRBJ2-6; D might be TRBD1 (5 bases). Germline-derived CDR1 and CDR2 are ENHRY and SYGVKD. Trimming stripped 0 bases from V and 0 bases from J, with 15 bases between. The CDR3 spans 19 residues. As DNA, the CDR3 is TGTGCCATCAGTGAGTCCTTAGGACAAAGCTACTCTGGGGCCAACGTCCTGACTTTC. It is translated as CAISESLGQSYSGANVLTF.

V usage is TRBV7-2 and J usage is TRBJ2-7; D is possibly TRBD1 (6 bases). The CDR3 covers 14 residues. Germline V gene data show CDR1 as SGHTA and CDR2 as FQGNSA. The ends were cut back, 3 bases at V and 3 bases at J, with 12 bases in the middle. This CDR3 reads CASSLMDRSYEQYF. In DNA form, the CDR3 reads TGTGCCAGCAGCTTGATGGACAGAAGCTACGAGCAGTACTTC.

The chain combines TRBV11-2 with TRBJ1-1, with 10 bases lining up with TRBD1. V gave up 4 bases and J gave up 10 bases; unmatched junction bases: 12. Germline CDR1 is SGHAT and CDR2 is FQNNGV. The CDR3 covers 15 residues. The CDR3 DNA follows: TGTGCCAGCAGCTACAACCGGGACAGGGGCGGAGGAGCTTTCTTT. This codes for CASSYNRDRGGGAFF.

The J gene is TRBJ2-1, the V gene TRBV6-5; 12 bases map to TRBD2. The germline V gene has CDR1 MNHEY and CDR2 SVGAGI. This CDR3 has 14 amino acids. J gave up 6 bases and V 6 bases, and 3 bases lay outside the gene matches. In DNA, the CDR3 is TGTGCCAGCAGCCGACTAGCGGGAGTCAATGAGCAGTTCTTC. It codes for CASSRLAGVNEQFF.

V and J are TRBV27 and TRBJ1-1; D ambiguous. The CDR3 covers 15 residues. V was shortened by 5 bases and J by 4 bases, with 17 bases between the two germline ends. Germline V gives CDR1 MNHEY, CDR2 SMNVEV (reference sequence). The CDR3 sequence: CASSPSKGGRTEAFF. CDR3 coding DNA: TGTGCCAGCAGTCCCTCCAAGGGCGGGCGCACTGAAGCTTTCTTT.

The chain has TRBV6-5 and TRBJ2-7, with 11 positions matching TRBD1. The CDR3 loop spans 15 amino acids. Germline loops: CDR1 MNHEY, CDR2 SVGAGI. Trimming took 0 bases from V and 6 from J; bases not matched to a gene: 4. This CDR3 reads CASSYSGTGGFEQYF. The CDR3 DNA is TGTGCCAGCAGTTACTCCGGGACAGGGGGGTTCGAGCAGTACTTC.

The chain links TRBV3-1 (or the pseudogene TRBV3-2) to TRBJ1-3; D gene uncertain. V lost 4 bases, J lost 3 bases, and 4 bases lay in between. The CDR3 sequence is 12 residues long. Germline CDR1 is LGHDT and CDR2 is YNNKEL (reference sequence). The CDR3, as DNA: TGTGCCAGCAGCCTGAGTGGAAACACCATATATTTT. It is translated as CASSLSGNTIYF.

This clone was counted between two and nine times. This rearrangement joins TRBV25-1 to TRBJ1-6; a possible D gene is TRBD1 (6 bases). This CDR3 is 16 amino acids long. Between the trimmed V and J ends, which lost 1 base and 6 bases, there was a span of 13 bases. Per germline, CDR1 MGHDK and CDR2 SYGVNS. The CDR3 loop is CASSESGGHFNSPLHF. CDR3 nucleotide sequence: TGTGCCAGCAGTGAATCGGGGGGGCACTTTAATTCACCCCTCCACTTT.

The CDR3 nucleotides are TGTGCCAGCAGCGAAAATACAGGGATGGGCTGGAAAAGCTACACCTTC. This codes for CASSENTGMGWKSYTF. J is TRBJ1-2 and V is TRBV7-8; perhaps TRBD1 as D (6 bases). Germline CDR1 is SGHVS and CDR2 is FQNEAQ. V was trimmed by 5 bases and J by 9 bases, leaving 25 bases between them. The length of the CDR3 is 16 residues.

This clone was seen more than once but under ten times. V and J are TRBV30 and TRBJ1-3; 8 bases align to TRBD1. Looked up from germline, CDR1 is GTSNPN and CDR2 is SVGIG (reference sequence). The V and J ends lost 4 bases and 5 bases, in that order; junction bases with no gene match: 7. The CDR3 is 14 residues long. In DNA form, the CDR3 reads TGTGCCTGGAACAGCGGACAGGGACGAAACACCATATATTTT. Amino acid sequence: CAWNSGQGRNTIYF.

The genes are TRBV5-5 and TRBJ2-7; 8 bases align to TRBD1. The CDR3 is 15 residues long. Germline-derived CDR1 and CDR2 are SGHKS and YYEKEE (reference sequence). V lost 0 bases, J lost 2 bases, and 4 bases stayed unmatched. The CDR3 nucleotides read TGTGCCAGCAGCTTGGCTCGGACAGGGACCTACGAGCAGTACTTC. It yields the protein CASSLARTGTYEQYF.

This chain connects TRBV11-2 to TRBJ1-2; the D gene is possibly TRBD1 (5 bases). The germline CDR1 and CDR2 sequences are SGHAT and FQNNGV. V dropped 5 bases and J dropped 7 bases, with 17 bases sitting between them. The CDR3 is 14 residues long. CDR3 coding DNA: TGTGCCAGCAGCCTTACATCACAGGATAGTGGCTACACCTTC. Its translation is CASSLTSQDSGYTF. The full variable domain, its missing parts supplied by reference TRBV11-2 and TRBJ1-2, is EAGVAQSPRYKIIEKRQSVAFWCNPISGHATLYWYQQILGQGPKLLIQFQNNGVVDDSQLPKDRFSAERLKGVDSTLKIQPAKLEDSAVYLCASSLTSQDSGYTFGSGTRLTVV.

V gene TRBV18 combines with J gene TRBJ2-7; 10 bases are shared with TRBD1. Germline CDR1 reads KGHSH; CDR2 reads LQKENI. The CDR3 has 14 residues. Trimming cost V 1 base and J 5 bases; bases outside gene matches: 2. The CDR3 protein is CASSPRDRGHEQYF. CDR3 nucleotide sequence: TGTGCCAGCTCACCACGCGACAGGGGGCACGAGCAGTACTTC.

The CDR3 spells CASSPYGTEQFF. Here the CDR3 DNA reads TGTGCCAGCTCGCCATACGGGACAGAGCAGTTCTTC. The J gene is TRBJ2-1, the V gene TRBV18; tentative D call: TRBD1 (6 bases). This CDR3 has 12 residues. Trimming shortened V by 6 bases and J by 10 bases, and 13 bases separated the two germline ends. Germline lookup yields CDR1 KGHSH and CDR2 LQKENI. Drawing the rest from reference TRBV18 and TRBJ2-1, the complete variable domain is NAGVMQNPRHLVRRRGQEARLRCSPMKGHSHVYWYRQLPEEGLKFMVYLQKENIIDESGMPKERFSAEFPKEGPSILRIQQVVRGDSAAYFCASSPYGTEQFFGPGTRLTVL.

V is TRBV6-2 or TRBV6-3 and J is TRBJ2-3; TRBD1 is a possible D gene (5 bases). The CDR3 is 15 amino acids. Germline CDR1 MNHEY, CDR2 SVGEGT. V lost 5 bases and J lost 0, with 12 bases in between. The DNA of the CDR3 is TGTGCCAGCAGTCTCCGACAGAGAAGCACAGATACGCAGTATTTT. Residues: CASSLRQRSTDTQYF.

The chain uses TRBV12-5 and TRBJ2-5, with 11 bases matching TRBD1. Germline CDR1 and CDR2: LGHNT and FRNRAP. CDR3 length: 17 residues. V was clipped by 0 bases and J by 5 bases; unmatched bases: 8. CDR3 in DNA: TGTGCTAGTGGTTTGGTACCGGGACAGGGGGAGCAGGAGACCCAGTACTTC. This sequence encodes CASGLVPGQGEQETQYF.

The CDR3 DNA sequence: TGTGCCAGCAGCCGGGGGGACAGGGGGTCGGAGACCCAGTACTTC. The encoded protein is CASSRGDRGSETQYF. V is TRBV14 and J is TRBJ2-5; TRBD1 matches 11 bases. This CDR3 is 15 amino acids long. J lost 5 bases, V lost 4 bases, and 6 bases had no gene match. Germline V gene lookup returns CDR1 SGHDN and CDR2 FVKESK.

The chain is built from TRBV9 and TRBJ2-5; 11 bases are shared with TRBD2. The CDR3 covers 17 residues. The germline gives CDR1 SGDLS, CDR2 YYNGEE. Trimming cost V 3 bases and J 5 bases; bases outside gene matches: 12. The CDR3 spells CASSAHSSGGPQETQYF. CDR3 bases: TGTGCCAGCAGCGCACATTCTAGCGGGGGGCCGCAGGAGACCCAGTACTTC.

This clone was observed once. J is TRBJ1-1 and V is TRBV6-5; D is unclear. Trimming took 10 bases from V and 3 from J, leaving 15 bases between them. This CDR3 has 13 amino acids. CDR1 and CDR2 from the germline V gene are MNHEY and SVGAGI. CDR3 DNA: TGTGCCACCGGGAGAAAAGCGGACACTGAAGCTTTCTTT. This encodes CATGRKADTEAFF.

This rearrangement joins TRBV20-1 to TRBJ2-7; a possible D gene is TRBD1 (5 bases). The ends were cut back, 3 bases at V and 2 bases at J, with 14 bases in the middle. The CDR3 totals 14 residues. Germline assignment: CDR1 DFQATT and CDR2 SNEGSKA (reference sequence). The CDR3 DNA sequence: TGCAGTGCTAGTGCTGGGCAGGGAACCTACGAGCAGTACTTC. It specifies CSASAGQGTYEQYF.